The 4 T cell receptor beta chains reported below all come from one sample, sequenced in a study of shared clonotypes between healthy human individuals. CD8 cells classed as naive were CD45RO-negative and positively selected for CCR7, excluding terminally differentiated effector memory CD45RA+ cells. Libraries were prepared by immunoSEQ multiplex PCR; TCRdb keeps only in-frame clonotypes and omits some of them. In the table there are some 2,000,000 clones, about 95% of which are singletons. Sequenced input: naive CD8+ T cells sorted from blood. The receptor set was obtained from a man aged 18 to 30 in good health.

This chain connects TRBV2 to TRBJ2-4; 7 positions agree with TRBD2. Germline CDR1 and CDR2: SNHLY and FYNNEI. The CDR3 runs to 16 residues. V shed 4 bases and J 6 bases; nucleotides not matched to a gene: 12. The CDR3 DNA is TGTGCCAGCAGTGGACCTAGGGAGGGAGCAGGAAACATTCAGTACTTC. Its protein product is CASSGPREGAGNIQYF.

The chain combines TRBV29-1 with TRBJ2-1; TRBD1 aligns across 8 bases. V lost 4 bases, J lost 5 bases, and 4 bases stayed unmatched. The CDR3 has 13 residues. The germline gives CDR1 SQVTM, CDR2 ANQGSEA. CDR3 sequence: CSVVQGVHNEQFF. CDR3 sequence (DNA): TGCAGCGTTGTACAGGGGGTCCACAATGAGCAGTTCTTC.

The rearrangement uses TRBV29-1 and TRBJ1-2; D gene ambiguous. V lost 1 base, J lost 7 bases, and 10 bases lay in between. The CDR3 has 12 residues. Germline V gives CDR1 SQVTM, CDR2 ANQGSEA. CDR3 in DNA: TGCAGCGTTGAAGGAGCTCTTGGTGGCTACACCTTC. This gives the protein CSVEGALGGYTF. Using reference TRBV29-1 and TRBJ1-2 for the parts outside the CDR3, the full variable domain is SAVISQKPSRDICQRGTSLTIQCQVDSQVTMMFWYRQQPGQSLTLIATANQGSEATYESGFVIDKFPISRPNLTFSTLTVSNMSPEDSSIYLCSVEGALGGYTFGSGTRLTVV.

The V gene is TRBV27, the J gene TRBJ1-2; D gene ambiguous. CDR3 length equals 11 residues. CDR1 is MNHEY and CDR2 is SMNVEV in the germline V gene (reference sequence). V was cut by 11 bases and J by 4 bases, with 11 bases left in between. The DNA for the CDR3 is TGTGCCGCGGAGGATTTCTATGGCTACACCTTC. Protein product: CAAEDFYGYTF.